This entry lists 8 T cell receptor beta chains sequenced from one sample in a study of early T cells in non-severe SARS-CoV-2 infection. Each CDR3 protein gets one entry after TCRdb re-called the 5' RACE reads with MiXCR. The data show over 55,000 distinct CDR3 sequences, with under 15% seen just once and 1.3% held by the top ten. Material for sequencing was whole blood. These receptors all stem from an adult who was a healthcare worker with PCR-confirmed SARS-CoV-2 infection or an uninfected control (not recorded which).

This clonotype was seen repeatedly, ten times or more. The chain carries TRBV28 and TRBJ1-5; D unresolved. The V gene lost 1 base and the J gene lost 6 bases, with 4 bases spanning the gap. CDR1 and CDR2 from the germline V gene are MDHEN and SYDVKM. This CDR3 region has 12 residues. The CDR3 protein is CASSLSGQPQHF. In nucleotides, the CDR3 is TGTGCCAGCAGTTTATCGGGTCAGCCCCAGCATTTT.

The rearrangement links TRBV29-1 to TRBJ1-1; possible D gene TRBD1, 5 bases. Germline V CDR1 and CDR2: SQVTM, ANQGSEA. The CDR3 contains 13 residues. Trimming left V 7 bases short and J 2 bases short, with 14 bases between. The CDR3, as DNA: TGCAGCGGTACGGGGGGAGTAAACACTGAAGCTTTCTTT. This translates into CSGTGGVNTEAFF.

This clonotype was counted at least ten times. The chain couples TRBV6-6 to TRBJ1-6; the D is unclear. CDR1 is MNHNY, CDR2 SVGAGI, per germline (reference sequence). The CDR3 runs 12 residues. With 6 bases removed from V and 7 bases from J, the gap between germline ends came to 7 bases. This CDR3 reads CASSRQNSPLHF. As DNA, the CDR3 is TGTGCCAGCAGCAGACAAAATTCACCCCTCCACTTT.

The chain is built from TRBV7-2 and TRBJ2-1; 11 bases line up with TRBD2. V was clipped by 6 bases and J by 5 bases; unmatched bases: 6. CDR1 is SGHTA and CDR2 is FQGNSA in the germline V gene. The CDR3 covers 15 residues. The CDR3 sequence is CASRSSSGRNNEQFF. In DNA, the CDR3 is TGTGCCAGCAGATCCTCTAGCGGGAGGAACAATGAGCAGTTCTTC. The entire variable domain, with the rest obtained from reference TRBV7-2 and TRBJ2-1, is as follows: GAGVSQSPSNKVTEKGKDVELRCDPISGHTALYWYRQSLGQGLEFLIYFQGNSAPDKSGLPSDRFSAERTGGSVSTLTIQRTQQEDSAVYLCASRSSSGRNNEQFFGPGTRLTVL.

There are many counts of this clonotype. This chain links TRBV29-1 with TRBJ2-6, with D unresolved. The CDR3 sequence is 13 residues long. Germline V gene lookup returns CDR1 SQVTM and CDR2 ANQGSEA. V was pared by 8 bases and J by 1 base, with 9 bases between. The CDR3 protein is CSLRESGANVLTF. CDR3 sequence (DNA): TGCAGCCTAAGGGAATCTGGGGCCAACGTCCTGACTTTC.

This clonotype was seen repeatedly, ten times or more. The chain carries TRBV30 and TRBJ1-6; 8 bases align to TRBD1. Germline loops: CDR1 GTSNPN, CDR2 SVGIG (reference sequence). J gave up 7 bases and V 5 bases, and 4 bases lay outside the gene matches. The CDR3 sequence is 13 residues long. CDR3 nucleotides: TGTGCCTGGTCGGACAGGGAAAATTCACCCCTCCACTTT. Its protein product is CAWSDRENSPLHF. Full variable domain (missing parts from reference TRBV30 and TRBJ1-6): SQTIHQWPATLVQPVGSPLSLECTVEGTSNPNLYWYRQAAGRGLQLLFYSVGIGQISSEVPQNLSASRPQDRQFILSSKKLLLSDSGFYLCAWSDRENSPLHFGNGTRLTVT.

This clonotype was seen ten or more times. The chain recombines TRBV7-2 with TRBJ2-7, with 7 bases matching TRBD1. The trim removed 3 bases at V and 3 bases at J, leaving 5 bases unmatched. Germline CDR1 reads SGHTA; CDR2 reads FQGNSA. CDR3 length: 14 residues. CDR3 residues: CASSFRDSFYEQYF. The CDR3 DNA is TGTGCCAGCAGCTTCCGGGACAGTTTCTACGAGCAGTACTTC.

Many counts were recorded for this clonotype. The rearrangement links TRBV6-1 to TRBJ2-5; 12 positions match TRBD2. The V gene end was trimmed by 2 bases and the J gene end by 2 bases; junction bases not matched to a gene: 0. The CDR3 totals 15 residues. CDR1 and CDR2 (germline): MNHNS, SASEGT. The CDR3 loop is CASSELAGGQETQYF. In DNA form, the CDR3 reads TGTGCCAGCAGTGAACTAGCGGGGGGGCAAGAGACCCAGTACTTC.